These 29 T cell receptor beta chains were sequenced from one sample in a study of blood T cell repertoires in COVID-19. Some clones are missing from TCRdb's copy, which holds only in-frame ones; the method was immunoSEQ multiplex PCR. The sample records about 180,000 clones, around 80% being singletons. Sequenced: PBMCs or T cells enriched from blood (not recorded which). These receptors were taken from a man in his 60s who had been exposed to COVID-19.

The rearrangement links TRBV5-1 to TRBJ2-1; 7 bases align to TRBD2. CDR1 SGHRS and CDR2 YFSETQ come from the germline V gene. This CDR3 is 17 amino acids long. V trimming: 1 base; J trimming: 6 bases; junction bases outside the gene matches: 13. The CDR3 DNA is TGCGCCAGCAGCTTGTGGGAGTTAGCGGGTGGGGCCAATGAGCAGTTCTTC. Its protein product is CASSLWELAGGANEQFF.

The V gene is TRBV6-5, the J gene TRBJ1-5; D remains ambiguous. The V end lost 4 bases, the J end lost 0 bases, and 10 bases lay between the germline ends. This CDR3 has 15 amino acids. The germline V gene has CDR1 MNHEY and CDR2 SVGAGI. Here the CDR3 DNA reads TGTGCCAGCAGTTCGGCAGGTAATAGCAATCAGCCCCAGCATTTT. Translating gives CASSSAGNSNQPQHF.

As DNA, the CDR3 is TGTGCCTATTCCCGGGACAGGGGGAATAATTCACCCCTCCACTTT. This gives the protein CAYSRDRGNNSPLHF. The rearrangement links TRBV30 to TRBJ1-6; 11 bases agree with TRBD1. The germline V gene has CDR1 GTSNPN and CDR2 SVGIG (reference sequence). The V gene end was trimmed by 7 bases and the J gene end by 5 bases; junction bases not matched to a gene: 7. The CDR3 loop spans 15 amino acids.

This clone appeared a few times. The chain couples TRBV27 to TRBJ1-1; TRBD1 aligns across 9 bases. This CDR3 has 14 amino acids. The J segment lost 6 bases and the V segment lost 5 bases, leaving 7 bases of the junction unmatched. Germline CDR1 is MNHEY and CDR2 is SMNVEV (reference sequence). The CDR3 protein is CASSQDRGIPEAFF. The CDR3 DNA follows: TGTGCCAGCAGTCAGGACAGGGGAATCCCTGAAGCTTTCTTT.

CDR3: CASSPRGVLANTGELFF. The DNA for the CDR3 is TGTGCCAGCAGCCCACGGGGGGTACTCGCGAACACCGGGGAGCTGTTTTTT. The chain combines TRBV7-8 with TRBJ2-2; 7 bases agree with TRBD2. V was pared by 5 bases and J by 0 bases, with 9 bases of the junction left unmatched. Germline V lookup: CDR1 SGHVS, CDR2 FQNEAQ. This CDR3 has 17 amino acids.

The V and J genes are TRBV11-3 and TRBJ1-6; D is possibly TRBD1 (6 bases). There are 14 residues in the CDR3. Trimming cost V 7 bases and J 10 bases, with 17 bases left between them. Per germline, CDR1 SGHNT and CDR2 YENEEA. CDR3 region: CASNMGTRSSPLHF. CDR3 DNA: TGTGCCAGCAACATGGGGACACGGTCCTCACCCCTCCACTTT.

Only one count was recorded for this clone. The chain links TRBV7-9 to TRBJ2-5, with 7 bases lining up with TRBD1. The germline V gene encodes CDR1 SEHNR and CDR2 FQNEAQ (reference sequence). Trimming cost V 5 bases and J 0 bases; bases outside gene matches: 15. The CDR3 is 18 amino acids. The CDR3 protein is CASSNTWSGTAYQETQYF. CDR3 DNA: TGTGCCAGCAGCAACACGTGGAGTGGGACAGCTTACCAAGAGACCCAGTACTTC.

CDR3 in amino acids: CAWAPSGGIYGYTF. The CDR3 nucleotides are TGTGCCTGGGCCCCTTCGGGGGGGATCTATGGCTACACCTTC. The chain has TRBV30 and TRBJ1-2; D possibly corresponds to TRBD1 (5 bases). There are 14 residues in the CDR3. CDR1 and CDR2 from the germline V gene are GTSNPN and SVGIG (reference sequence). The V end was cut by 5 bases, the J end by 4 bases, with 17 bases between.

This chain joins TRBV4-1 and TRBJ1-2; D remains unclear. V was clipped by 1 base and J by 6 bases, with 15 bases between them. The germline V gene encodes CDR1 MGHRA and CDR2 YSYEKL. The CDR3 covers 15 residues. This chain's CDR3 is CASSQAVNLGHGYTF. The CDR3 nucleotides read TGCGCCAGCAGCCAAGCCGTGAACCTCGGTCATGGCTACACCTTC.

This chain joins TRBV6-2 or TRBV6-3 and TRBJ1-2; 8 bases map to TRBD1. V shed 4 bases, J shed 7 bases, and the junction held 14 bases outside the gene matches. The CDR3 contains 16 residues. Germline V gene sequence: CDR1 MNHEY, CDR2 SVGEGT. The CDR3 is CASSLAGSGTGGGYTF. The CDR3, as DNA: TGTGCCAGCAGTTTAGCCGGTTCCGGGACAGGTGGTGGCTACACCTTC.

This clone was found a few times. CDR3 sequence: CASSTARPGTGARDTQYF. For the CDR3, the DNA is TGTGCCAGCAGCACCGCCCGACCCGGGACAGGGGCCCGTGATACGCAGTATTTT. This sequence joins TRBV28 and TRBJ2-3, with 10 bases lining up with TRBD1. Losses at the gene ends were 6 bases for V and 6 bases for J; bases not matched to a gene: 18. This CDR3 is 18 amino acids long. The germline CDR1 and CDR2 sequences are MDHEN and SYDVKM.

On this clone: One end of the junction fails to match germline, which may point to a read error. The chain has TRBV12-3 or TRBV12-4 and TRBJ1-2; no clear D gene. The CDR3 is 13 amino acids. The CDR3 protein is CASSLAQSYGYTF. The CDR3 coding sequence is TGTGCCAGCAGCTTAGCACAGAGCTATGGCTACACCTTC.

The CDR3 bases are TGTGCCAGCAGTCTCTCCGGGACAGGGGCGACCTACGAGCAGTACTTC. As protein: CASSLSGTGATYEQYF. The chain recombines TRBV27 with TRBJ2-7; 10 positions match TRBD1. V shed 5 bases, J shed 2 bases, and the junction held 9 bases outside the gene matches. Germline CDR1 MNHEY, CDR2 SMNVEV (reference sequence). CDR3 length equals 16 residues.

The rearrangement uses TRBV19 and TRBJ1-1, with 8 bases aligning to TRBD1. Germline CDR1 LNHDA, CDR2 SQIVND (reference sequence). The ends lost 5 bases at V and 5 bases at J; junction bases unmatched: 10. CDR3 length equals 15 residues. The CDR3 here is CASSPRTGTLTEAFF. CDR3 nucleotide sequence: TGTGCCAGTAGTCCGCGGACAGGGACACTAACTGAAGCTTTCTTT.

This chain uses TRBV6-5 with TRBJ2-7, with D perhaps TRBD1 (6 bases). Trimming took off 6 bases at V and 4 bases at J, with 13 bases between the two ends. Germline-derived CDR1 and CDR2 are MNHEY and SVGAGI. The CDR3 spans 13 residues. CDR3 protein: CASSATRGYEQYF. The CDR3 nucleotides read TGTGCCAGCAGCGCTACAAGGGGGTACGAGCAGTACTTC.

This sequence joins TRBV12-5 and TRBJ1-3, with 8 bases identical to TRBD1. The V and J ends lost 4 bases and 8 bases, in that order; junction bases with no gene match: 7. Germline V CDR1 and CDR2: LGHNT, FRNRAP. The CDR3 runs 14 residues. CDR3 in amino acids: CASGSEDREDTIYF. The CDR3 DNA is TGTGCTAGTGGTTCGGAGGACAGGGAGGACACCATATATTTT.

The V gene is TRBV2, the J gene TRBJ1-4; 7 bases are a match to TRBD1. From germline, CDR1 is SNHLY and CDR2 FYNNEI. V lost 10 bases to trimming and J lost 12 bases; unmatched junction nucleotides: 5. This CDR3 is built from 10 residues. The CDR3 DNA reads as TGTGCCATTGGACAGGATGAACTGTTTTTT. This gives the protein CAIGQDELFF.

The V gene is TRBV19, the J gene TRBJ1-2; the match to TRBD1 covers 8 bases. With 5 bases clipped from V and 8 bases from J, the junction kept 16 bases outside the gene matches. This CDR3 contains 16 residues. Germline V gene lookup returns CDR1 LNHDA and CDR2 SQIVND (reference sequence). CDR3 sequence: CASSDTGTGPSGGYTF. CDR3 in DNA: TGTGCCAGTAGTGATACCGGGACAGGACCTTCGGGAGGCTACACCTTC.

Comment on this clone: Germline and junction disagree at one end, which may indicate a read error. V gene TRBV7-2 combines with J gene TRBJ2-1; perhaps TRBD2 as D (6 bases). The germline V gene encodes CDR1 SGHTA and CDR2 FQGNSA. The CDR3 consists of 13 residues. As DNA, the CDR3 is TGTGCCAGCAGCTCGGACTATACCAATCAGCAGTTCTTC. Its translation: CASSSDYTNQQFF.

V is TRBV3-1 (or the pseudogene TRBV3-2) and J is TRBJ1-2; TRBD1 might be the D (5 bases). Between the trimmed V and J ends, which lost 7 bases and 2 bases, there was a span of 14 bases. Germline CDR1 is LGHDT and CDR2 is YNNKEL (reference sequence). This CDR3 is built from 14 residues. CDR3 protein: CASTLERGNYGYTF. In DNA form, the CDR3 reads TGTGCCAGCACCCTTGAGCGGGGGAACTATGGCTACACCTTC.

The rearrangement uses TRBV7-8 and TRBJ1-2, with a tentative D call TRBD1 (5 bases). V lost 1 base, J lost 7 bases, and 13 bases lay in between. Germline lookup yields CDR1 SGHVS and CDR2 FQNEAQ. CDR3 length: 14 amino acids. CDR3: CASSLGQLVGGYTF. The CDR3, as DNA: TGTGCCAGCAGCTTAGGACAGCTGGTGGGTGGCTACACCTTC.

There are a few counts of this clone. This chain joins TRBV7-8 and TRBJ1-1, with D hard to call. The V gene lost 2 bases and the J gene lost 4 bases, with 8 bases spanning the gap. The CDR3 sequence is 13 residues long. Germline V gene data show CDR1 as SGHVS and CDR2 as FQNEAQ. CDR3: CASSLMRGTEAFF. The CDR3 nucleotides are TGTGCCAGCAGCTTAATGCGAGGCACTGAAGCTTTCTTT.

The chain has TRBV29-1 and TRBJ1-4; D is undetermined. V was pared by 4 bases and J by 8 bases, with 14 bases between. This CDR3 region has 13 residues. Germline values: CDR1 SQVTM, CDR2 ANQGSEA. CDR3 sequence reads: CSVGERVGEKLFF. The CDR3 DNA reads as TGCAGCGTTGGAGAGAGGGTGGGCGAAAAACTGTTTTTT.

V and J are TRBV10-3 and TRBJ2-7; 9 nucleotides align to TRBD1. CDR3 size: 13 residues. Germline CDR1 reads ENHRY; CDR2 reads SYGVKD. V lost 7 bases to trimming and J lost 2 bases; unmatched junction nucleotides: 3. CDR3 nucleotide sequence: TGTGCCATCACCGGACAGGGGACCTACGAGCAGTACTTC. Its protein is CAITGQGTYEQYF.

The gene calls are TRBV30 and TRBJ2-5; perhaps TRBD1 as D (6 bases). CDR1 GTSNPN and CDR2 SVGIG come from the germline V gene (reference sequence). The ends were cut back, 0 bases at V and 4 bases at J, with 6 bases in the middle. The CDR3 runs to 12 residues. The CDR3 here is CAWSVQGETQYF. DNA of the CDR3: TGTGCCTGGAGTGTACAGGGAGAGACCCAGTACTTC. Drawing the rest from reference TRBV30 and TRBJ2-5, the complete variable domain is SQTIHQWPATLVQPVGSPLSLECTVEGTSNPNLYWYRQAAGRGLQLLFYSVGIGQISSEVPQNLSASRPQDRQFILSSKKLLLSDSGFYLCAWSVQGETQYFGPGTRLLVL.

The chain employs TRBV6-5 and TRBJ2-5, with TRBD2 matching over 12 bases. V dropped 5 bases and J dropped 5; count of bases not matched to a gene: 6. The germline V gene encodes CDR1 MNHEY and CDR2 SVGAGI. The CDR3 covers 15 residues. CDR3 bases: TGTGCCAGCAGTCTGACTAGCGGGAGATTGGAGACCCAGTACTTC. Residues: CASSLTSGRLETQYF.

The rearrangement links TRBV5-1 to TRBJ2-1, with a tentative D call TRBD1 (6 bases). The CDR3 length is 15 residues. V was cut by 6 bases and J by 4 bases, with 17 bases left in between. CDR1 SGHRS and CDR2 YFSETQ come from the germline V gene. CDR3 nucleotides: TGCGCCAGCAACCCGGCAGGGGCAATATACAATGAGCAGTTCTTC. It translates to CASNPAGAIYNEQFF.

The CDR3 loop reads CASRGLAGYTGELFF. The CDR3 DNA sequence: TGTGCCAGCAGAGGGCTAGCGGGATACACCGGGGAGCTGTTTTTT. The chain uses TRBV6-4 and TRBJ2-2; TRBD2 matches 9 bases. V gave up 6 bases and J gave up 3 bases; unmatched junction bases: 5. Germline CDR1 MRHNA, CDR2 SNTAGT. The CDR3 runs to 15 residues.

V gene TRBV5-1 combines with J gene TRBJ2-7, with a weak D call TRBD2 (5 bases). V shed 4 bases and J shed 3 bases, with 14 bases lying between them. The CDR3 covers 14 residues. Per germline, CDR1 SGHRS and CDR2 YFSETQ. The CDR3 coding sequence is TGCGCCAGCAGCCCGGCGGGTGCAGGCTACGAGCAGTACTTC. Protein product: CASSPAGAGYEQYF.